In this sample, the clone carrying this T cell receptor beta chain turned up a few times. Its antigen is not known. J was trimmed by 2 bases and V by 7 bases; bases with no gene match: 7. CDR3 length: 15 residues. In germline, CDR1 is MDHEN, CDR2 SYDVKM. Expressed TCRB transcripts were sequenced because the entire RNA isolate underwent reverse transcription. Profiled with immunoSEQ multiplex PCR; TCRdb holds only in-frame clones, not every one. The sample gives over 500,000 clones, about 16% of which show up once; approximately 0.087% is in the top ten. The data were taken from a study of beta chain features in type 1 diabetes. Overall study: Age, gender, cell numbers and subset yield matched between patients and controls.

General observations from the study: Compared to healthy donors, patients appeared to have naive, central memory and Treg TCRB repertoires that were more alike. TCRB CDR3s were moderately but significantly shorter in Type 1 diabetes patients in all four CD4+ subsets. A pattern of fewer insertions and more deletions at VDJ junctions was seen in type 1 diabetes patients.

Sequences were obtained from naive CD4+ T cells from blood. The source is a man aged 18 to 30 in good health. The V call is TRBV28, the J call TRBJ2-3; 9 bases are shared with TRBD1. CDR3: CASNRRDRDTDTQYF. The DNA of the CDR3 is TGTGCCAGCAATCGCCGGGACAGGGACACAGATACGCAGTATTTT.